These 20 T cell receptor beta chains were sequenced from one sample in a study of blood T cell repertoires in COVID-19. This table comes from immunoSEQ multiplex PCR, and its TCRdb copy is limited to in-frame clones, with some not included. The sample carries around 170,000 clones, 80% recorded once. The specimen was PBMCs or T cells enriched from blood (not recorded which). These TCRs come from a man in his 60s who had been exposed to COVID-19.

The rearrangement joins TRBV5-1 to TRBJ2-7; weak D call: TRBD2 (5 bases). The CDR3 loop spans 16 amino acids. Germline assignment: CDR1 SGHRS and CDR2 YFSETQ. V lost 0 bases, J lost 1 base, and 14 bases lay in between. The CDR3 coding sequence is TGCGCCAGCAGCTTGGACGGGATTCGGGTTTCCTACGAGCAGTACTTC. Its protein is CASSLDGIRVSYEQYF.

The J gene is TRBJ1-2, the V gene TRBV6-2 or TRBV6-3; the D is unclear. V lost 6 bases, J lost 5 bases, and 10 bases lay in between. Germline V gene lookup returns CDR1 MNHEY and CDR2 SVGEGT. The CDR3 spans 12 residues. The CDR3 DNA reads as TGTGCCAGCAGCCAAATCAGTTATGGCTACACCTTC. Amino acid sequence: CASSQISYGYTF.

The V and J genes are TRBV10-1 and TRBJ1-1; D is unclear. The CDR3 runs to 12 residues. Trimming removed 3 bases at V and 2 bases at J, with 4 bases between. Germline CDR1 is WNHNN and CDR2 is SYGVQD (reference sequence). The CDR3 DNA reads TGCGCCAGCAGTGACCCTAACACTGAAGCTTTCTTT. This translates into CASSDPNTEAFF.

The chain employs TRBV19 and TRBJ1-5; 7 nucleotides align to TRBD1. The CDR3 totals 15 residues. The V gene end was trimmed by 4 bases and the J gene end by 3 bases; junction bases not matched to a gene: 6. Germline V gives CDR1 LNHDA, CDR2 SQIVND (reference sequence). DNA of the CDR3: TGTGCCAGTAGTACAAACAGGGGCCCCAATCAGCCCCAGCATTTT. Translating gives CASSTNRGPNQPQHF.

This clone has a count of ten or more. The CDR3 sequence: CASRPPGDYEQYF. The CDR3, as DNA: TGTGCCAGCAGGCCACCGGGAGACTACGAGCAGTACTTC. The V call is TRBV7-3, the J call TRBJ2-7; a possible D gene is TRBD2 (6 bases). V lost 6 bases and J 3 bases, leaving 12 bases between the germline ends. Germline-derived CDR1 and CDR2 are SGHTA and FQGTGA. The CDR3 is made up of 13 amino acids.

The CDR3, as DNA: TGTGCCAGCAGCTCAAGCACAGGGATCCCTGAGCAGTTCTTC. This codes for CASSSSTGIPEQFF. The chain has TRBV7-9 and TRBJ2-1; perhaps TRBD1 as D (6 bases). CDR3 size: 14 residues. Germline V CDR1 and CDR2: SEHNR, FQNEAQ (reference sequence). Trimming pared 4 bases from V and 9 bases from J, leaving 16 bases between.

The chain links TRBV25-1 to TRBJ2-1, with TRBD2 as a possible D gene (5 bases). There are 15 residues in the CDR3. The V gene lost 5 bases and the J gene lost 0 bases, with 11 bases spanning the gap. Germline loops: CDR1 MGHDK, CDR2 SYGVNS. The CDR3 DNA is TGTGCCAGCAGTTACACTAGGTACTCCTACAATGAGCAGTTCTTC. It encodes CASSYTRYSYNEQFF. The whole variable domain, filled in from reference TRBV25-1 and TRBJ2-1, reads EADIYQTPRYLVIGTGKKITLECSQTMGHDKMYWYQQDPGMELHLIHYSYGVNSTEKGDLSSESTVSRIRTEHFPLTLESARPSHTSQYLCASSYTRYSYNEQFFGPGTRLTVL.

This clone was recorded only once. The chain recombines TRBV6-5 with TRBJ2-1; 8 bases are a match to TRBD2. The CDR3 is 14 amino acids. Germline V gene lookup returns CDR1 MNHEY and CDR2 SVGAGI. J gave up 7 bases and V 7 bases, and 9 bases lay outside the gene matches. The CDR3 reads CASIGTRRANEQFF. CDR3 nucleotide sequence: TGTGCCAGCATTGGGACTAGGAGAGCGAATGAGCAGTTCTTC.

V and J are TRBV2 and TRBJ2-7, with D possibly matching TRBD1 (5 bases). The CDR3 runs to 17 residues. The germline V and J ends were trimmed by 4 bases and 4 bases, with 23 bases remaining between them. CDR1 SNHLY and CDR2 FYNNEI come from the germline V gene. The CDR3 sequence: CASSGYGPTTETYEQYF. The CDR3 DNA is TGTGCCAGCAGTGGCTACGGGCCCACGACAGAAACTTACGAGCAGTACTTC.

This clone was recorded a few times. The chain joins TRBV7-6 to TRBJ2-1, with 10 positions matching TRBD2. The CDR3 covers 19 residues. V lost 2 bases and J lost 0; bases outside the gene matches: 10. Per the germline V gene, CDR1 is SGHVS and CDR2 is FNYEAQ. This CDR3 reads CASSLRRLAGGSSYNEQFF. DNA for the CDR3: TGTGCCAGCAGCTTAAGGAGACTAGCGGGCGGGAGCTCCTACAATGAGCAGTTCTTC.

The chain uses TRBV9 and TRBJ1-1; D is undetermined. V lost 3 bases and J 3 bases, leaving 9 bases between the germline ends. CDR3 length equals 13 residues. From germline, CDR1 is SGDLS and CDR2 YYNGEE. CDR3 coding DNA: TGTGCCAGCAGCGCGGGGAGTGACACTGAAGCTTTCTTT. This sequence encodes CASSAGSDTEAFF.

This sequence joins TRBV6-5 and TRBJ2-7; 10 bases agree with TRBD1. Germline V CDR1 and CDR2: MNHEY, SVGAGI. The CDR3 extends over 15 amino acids. Trimming cost V 6 bases and J 5 bases; bases outside gene matches: 10. CDR3 DNA: TGTGCCAGCAGCCGAAACCGGGACAGGGGCCACGAGCAGTACTTC. Amino acid sequence: CASSRNRDRGHEQYF.

The gene calls are TRBV12-3 or TRBV12-4 and TRBJ1-1; tentatively, D is TRBD1 (6 bases). V was shortened by 5 bases and J by 6 bases, with 10 bases between the two germline ends. There are 12 residues in the CDR3. As DNA, the CDR3 is TGTGCCAGCAGTGGAGGACAGTCTGAAGCTTTCTTT. This gives the protein CASSGGQSEAFF.

The CDR3, as DNA: TGTGCCAGTACTCGGCGCGGGAGGCGAAGCTCCTACAATGAGCAGTTCTTC. Its translation is CASTRRGRRSSYNEQFF. The gene calls are TRBV27 and TRBJ2-1; 8 nucleotides line up with TRBD2. Germline CDR1 and CDR2: MNHEY and SMNVEV (reference sequence). Trimming at V came to 9 bases and at J to 0 bases, leaving 13 bases not matched to a gene. The CDR3 runs to 17 residues.

The chain employs TRBV19 and TRBJ1-1; no clear D gene. This CDR3 has 11 residues. V lost 7 bases to trimming and J lost 4 bases, with 7 bases between them. Germline loops: CDR1 LNHDA, CDR2 SQIVND (reference sequence). For the CDR3, the DNA is TGTGCCAGTACGGGGTTCACTGAAGCTTTCTTT. Its translation is CASTGFTEAFF.

This clone was recorded only once. The V gene is TRBV14, the J gene TRBJ1-4; tentative D call: TRBD1 (5 bases). Germline assignment: CDR1 SGHDN and CDR2 FVKESK. V lost 4 bases and J lost 7, with 19 bases in between. This CDR3 has 16 residues. CDR3 in DNA: TGTGCCAGCAGCCGGTCTGGGGCCACCAGAGGTGAAAAACTGTTTTTT. As protein: CASSRSGATRGEKLFF.

This clone is a singleton in its sample. The V and J genes are TRBV3-1 (or the pseudogene TRBV3-2) and TRBJ2-6; possible D gene TRBD1, 5 bases. Germline values: CDR1 LGHDT, CDR2 YNNKEL (reference sequence). V gave up 0 bases and J gave up 4 bases, with 16 bases separating them. CDR3 length: 18 amino acids. The CDR3 here is CASSQDAGHPRGANVLTF. CDR3 DNA sequence: TGTGCCAGCAGCCAAGATGCAGGGCATCCTCGGGGGGCCAACGTCCTGACTTTC.

The chain joins TRBV28 to TRBJ1-1; a possible D gene is TRBD1 (5 bases). V dropped 7 bases and J dropped 1 base, with 16 bases sitting between them. Germline V lookup: CDR1 MDHEN, CDR2 SYDVKM. This CDR3 region has 15 residues. DNA for the CDR3: TGTGCCAGCAACGTAAGGAGGGGCAGGAACACTGAAGCTTTCTTT. Translation gives CASNVRRGRNTEAFF.

The genes are TRBV10-3 and TRBJ2-3, with 10 bases aligning to TRBD2. CDR1 and CDR2 from the germline V gene are ENHRY and SYGVKD. V lost 5 bases and J lost 0; bases outside the gene matches: 5. The CDR3 extends over 16 amino acids. CDR3 DNA sequence: TGTGCCATCAGTTTGGGAGCGGGAGGGAGCACAGATACGCAGTATTTT. Amino acid sequence: CAISLGAGGSTDTQYF.

This chain joins TRBV10-1 and TRBJ1-6; TRBD1 is a possible D gene (5 bases). The germline V gene encodes CDR1 WNHNN and CDR2 SYGVQD (reference sequence). V lost 5 bases to trimming and J lost 6 bases, with 20 bases between them. There are 17 residues in the CDR3. The CDR3 DNA reads TGCGCCAGCAGTACAGTGTTCCCTTGGCAGGGTAATTCACCCCTCCACTTT. It codes for CASSTVFPWQGNSPLHF.